A single sample is the source of the 5 T cell receptor beta chains below, sequenced in a study of cytotoxic CD8 clonotypes in ibrutinib-treated CLL. The assay was immunoSEQ multiplex PCR, and TCRdb's table has in-frame clones only and misses some. The table has roughly 47,000 clones, roughly 53% seen once. This specimen consisted of PBMCs, obtained after 12 months of ibrutinib treatment. The receptor set was obtained from a human donor with chronic lymphocytic leukemia.

The chain links TRBV7-9 to TRBJ1-6, with unresolved D. The CDR3 has 11 residues. Germline CDR1 is SEHNR and CDR2 is FQNEAQ (reference sequence). V was cut by 1 base and J by 14 bases, with 6 bases left in between. CDR3: CASSLEEALHF. In DNA, the CDR3 is TGTGCCAGCAGCTTAGAAGAGGCCCTCCACTTT. The entire variable domain, with the rest obtained from reference TRBV7-9 and TRBJ1-6, is as follows: DTGVSQNPRHKITKRGQNVTFRCDPISEHNRLYWYRQTLGQGPEFLTYFQNEAQLEKSRLLSDRFSAERPKGSFSTLEIQRTEQGDSAMYLCASSLEEALHFGNGTRLTVT.

The chain has TRBV6-1 and TRBJ1-2, with D unclear. The CDR3 covers 13 residues. V was clipped by 3 bases and J by 3 bases, with 8 bases between them. Germline V gives CDR1 MNHNS, CDR2 SASEGT. CDR3 residues: CASSDGRYYGYTF. The CDR3 DNA follows: TGTGCCAGCAGTGACGGACGGTACTATGGCTACACCTTC.

This clone turned up a few times. This chain uses TRBV27 with TRBJ2-7; possibly TRBD1 for D (5 bases). V was clipped by 2 bases and J by 3 bases, with 8 bases between them. Germline CDR1 is MNHEY and CDR2 is SMNVEV (reference sequence). The CDR3 sequence is 13 residues long. CDR3 DNA sequence: TGTGCCAGCAGTTTAAAAGGGGACTACGAGCAGTACTTC. Translated, it gives CASSLKGDYEQYF.

This clone appeared a few times. V gene TRBV7-3 combines with J gene TRBJ2-1; 9 bases align to TRBD1. J lost 7 bases, V lost 5 bases, and 3 bases had no gene match. This CDR3 spans 13 amino acids. Germline assignment: CDR1 SGHTA and CDR2 FQGTGA. This chain's CDR3 is CASSAQGANEQFF. The CDR3 DNA is TGTGCCAGCAGCGCACAGGGGGCGAATGAGCAGTTCTTC.

This clone was observed a handful of times. V is TRBV5-1 and J is TRBJ2-3; 10 nucleotides agree with TRBD2. V was pared by 3 bases and J by 6 bases, with 4 bases of the junction left unmatched. Germline V gives CDR1 SGHRS, CDR2 YFSETQ. CDR3 length equals 14 residues. The DNA of the CDR3 is TGCGCCAGCAGCTCAGCGGGAGGGTTCGATACGCAGTATTTT. Residues: CASSSAGGFDTQYF. The variable domain in full, completed from reference TRBV5-1 and TRBJ2-3, reads KAGVTQTPRYLIKTRGQQVTLSCSPISGHRSVSWYQQTPGQGLQFLFEYFSETQRNKGNFPGRFSGRQFSNSRSEMNVSTLELGDSALYLCASSSAGGFDTQYFGPGTRLTVL.